One and the same sample provided the 8 T cell receptor beta chains below, sequenced in a study of T cells after yellow fever vaccination (dated by TCRdb to between 2018 and 2020). The label giving this sample's treatment or condition can be read as: live attenuated yellow fever vaccine strain. Library creation used 5' RACE. Instrument on record: Illumina HiSeq 2500. Using fastp trimming at Q25 and MiXCR clonotype assembly, TCRdb reanalyzed the public sequencing data and kept in-frame beta chains. Every distinct CDR3 protein forms one entry, paired with its most common genes and DNA. This sample has about 400,000 distinct CDR3 sequences in its table, and around 10% of those were observed once. The ten largest clones represent more than 15% of the sample. Sequences were derived from PBMCs, sampled on the day of the first yellow fever vaccination. These TCRs come from a man aged 18-30 years who received the YFV17D yellow fever vaccine.

This clonotype was seen a few times. CDR3 in DNA: TGTGCCAGCTCACCGGGTTTGCGAAGACAAACTGAAGCTTTCTTT. It is translated as CASSPGLRRQTEAFF. V usage is TRBV18 and J usage is TRBJ1-1; no firm D call. The ends were cut back, 3 bases at V and 5 bases at J, with 16 bases in the middle. The CDR3 sequence is 15 residues long. The germline gives CDR1 KGHSH, CDR2 LQKENI.

In its sample, this clonotype was seen a few times. The rearrangement uses TRBV18 and TRBJ2-5; 7 bases map to TRBD2. J was trimmed by 6 bases and V by 3 bases; bases with no gene match: 7. Germline CDR1 reads KGHSH; CDR2 reads LQKENI. This CDR3 comprises 14 residues. CDR3 residues: CASSPSAGLKTQYF. CDR3 nucleotide sequence: TGTGCCAGCTCACCCTCAGCGGGGTTGAAGACCCAGTACTTC.

This chain links TRBV5-4 with TRBJ2-2; D gene ambiguous. The V gene's germline CDR1 is SGHNT and CDR2 YYREEE (reference sequence). Deletions cut 0 bases from V and 0 bases from J, with 9 bases between. The CDR3 runs 16 residues. The CDR3 coding sequence is TGTGCCAGCAGCTTGGCGCGCTACGCGAACACCGGGGAGCTGTTTTTT. This translates into CASSLARYANTGELFF.

Many counts were recorded for this clonotype. The rearrangement uses TRBV4-1 and TRBJ1-5, with D possibly TRBD1 on 5 matching bases. Germline V gene lookup returns CDR1 MGHRA and CDR2 YSYEKL. There are 16 residues in the CDR3. Trimming took off 1 base at V and 4 bases at J, with 14 bases between the two ends. CDR3 amino acids: CASSQAPKGRNQPQHF. In DNA, the CDR3 is TGCGCCAGCAGCCAAGCCCCAAAGGGACGAAATCAGCCCCAGCATTTT.

The genes are TRBV19 and TRBJ2-7, with D uncertain. The CDR3 sequence is 13 residues long. CDR1 LNHDA and CDR2 SQIVND come from the germline V gene (reference sequence). V was cut by 1 base and J by 4 bases, with 8 bases left in between. The CDR3 nucleotides are TGTGCCAGTAGTATAGCCCACGAATACGAGCAGTACTTC. Amino acids: CASSIAHEYEQYF.

There are many counts of this clonotype. V is TRBV12-3 or TRBV12-4 and J is TRBJ2-2; 8 nucleotides agree with TRBD1. The CDR3 is 17 residues long. V gave up 9 bases and J gave up 4 bases; unmatched junction bases: 16. The DNA for the CDR3 is TGTGCCAGTAAACCGCCCGCCGGGACAGGACGCACCGGGGAGCTGTTTTTT. This gives the protein CASKPPAGTGRTGELFF.

J is TRBJ1-2 and V is TRBV4-1; 7 nucleotides match TRBD1. Per the germline V gene, CDR1 is MGHRA and CDR2 is YSYEKL. After removal of 5 bases from V and 4 bases from J, the junction contained 13 bases not matched to a gene. This CDR3 contains 16 residues. The DNA for the CDR3 is TGCGCCAGCAGCTATACTGATCAAGCAGGGGGCTATGGCTACACCTTC. Translated: CASSYTDQAGGYGYTF.

This clonotype was detected only a few times. This chain uses TRBV7-9 with TRBJ1-3; 8 nucleotides match TRBD1. This CDR3 spans 16 amino acids. Trimming at V came to 4 bases and at J to 0 bases, leaving 5 bases not matched to a gene. CDR1 SEHNR and CDR2 FQNEAQ come from the germline V gene (reference sequence). CDR3 loop: CASSSWTGLSGNTIYF. The CDR3 DNA is TGTGCCAGCAGCTCTTGGACAGGGCTCTCTGGAAACACCATATATTTT.